Presented here are 32 T cell receptor beta chains from one specimen sequenced in a study of T cell changes during pregnancy in multiple sclerosis. Generated by immunoSEQ multiplex PCR, the TCRdb table keeps only in-frame clones and is missing some. The sample holds approximately 70,000 clones; approximately 90% are singletons and the top ten take approximately 1.6%. Sample: peripheral blood, taken in the first trimester of pregnancy. All receptors derive from a female donor in good health, enrolled as a control in a pregnancy study.

The sample holds one count of this clone. One end of the junction is discordant with germline, which a read error may explain. This chain links TRBV7-2 with TRBJ1-5, with D uncertain. CDR3 length equals 13 residues. From germline, CDR1 is SGHTA and CDR2 FQGNSA. The CDR3 spells CVSSLFSNQPQHF. CDR3 in DNA: TGTGTCAGCAGCCTGTTCAGCAATCAGCCCCAGCATTTT.

The rearrangement joins TRBV28 to TRBJ2-5; weak D call: TRBD2 (5 bases). With 6 bases removed from V and 5 bases from J, the gap between germline ends came to 16 bases. Per germline, CDR1 MDHEN and CDR2 SYDVKM. The CDR3 is 14 residues long. The chain's CDR3 is CASSFAGLSETQYF. The CDR3, as DNA: TGTGCCAGCAGCTTCGCGGGCCTGAGTGAGACCCAGTACTTC.

This chain links TRBV5-1 with TRBJ1-4; D gene uncertain. This CDR3 has 12 residues. V lost 5 bases, J lost 5 bases, and 7 bases lay in between. Germline loops: CDR1 SGHRS, CDR2 YFSETQ. In DNA, the CDR3 is TGCGCCAGCAGGGAGACCAATGAAAAACTGTTTTTT. It translates to CASRETNEKLFF. The whole variable domain, filled in from reference TRBV5-1 and TRBJ1-4, reads KAGVTQTPRYLIKTRGQQVTLSCSPISGHRSVSWYQQTPGQGLQFLFEYFSETQRNKGNFPGRFSGRQFSNSRSEMNVSTLELGDSALYLCASRETNEKLFFGSGTQLSVL.

The chain carries TRBV6-5 and TRBJ2-7; D remains unclear. V was pared by 2 bases and J by 3 bases, with 5 bases between. The germline V gene encodes CDR1 MNHEY and CDR2 SVGAGI. The CDR3 has 12 residues. The CDR3 nucleotides read TGTGCCAGCAGTTACAACAGCTACGAGCAGTACTTC. Its translation: CASSYNSYEQYF.

The V call is TRBV14, the J call TRBJ2-7; 9 bases fit TRBD1. CDR3 length: 15 amino acids. Per the germline V gene, CDR1 is SGHDN and CDR2 is FVKESK. V shed 3 bases and J 2 bases; nucleotides not matched to a gene: 5. The CDR3 here is CASSQMTGGAYEQYF. Written as DNA, the CDR3 is TGTGCCAGCAGCCAGATGACAGGGGGTGCCTACGAGCAGTACTTC.

The V and J genes are TRBV15 and TRBJ1-4, with no clear D. V lost 5 bases and J 0 bases, leaving 10 bases between the germline ends. The germline V gene has CDR1 LNHNV and CDR2 YYDKDF (reference sequence). This CDR3 is built from 15 residues. CDR3 region: CATSLRVATNEKLFF. CDR3 sequence (DNA): TGTGCCACCAGCTTACGAGTCGCAACTAATGAAAAACTGTTTTTT.

J is TRBJ2-7 and V is TRBV7-9; 9 bases are a match to TRBD1. The CDR3 is 14 residues long. V dropped 5 bases and J dropped 2; count of bases not matched to a gene: 4. Per germline, CDR1 SEHNR and CDR2 FQNEAQ (reference sequence). CDR3 loop: CASSTTGGAYEQYF. In nucleotides, the CDR3 is TGTGCCAGCAGCACGACAGGGGGGGCCTACGAGCAGTACTTC.

The gene calls are TRBV6-4 and TRBJ2-1; 11 bases map to TRBD1. Germline loops: CDR1 MRHNA, CDR2 SNTAGT. The CDR3 loop spans 14 amino acids. After removal of 2 bases from V and 6 bases from J, the junction contained 0 bases not matched to a gene. In DNA, the CDR3 is TGTGCCAGCAGTGACGGGACAGGGGGCAATGAGCAGTTCTTC. Translation gives CASSDGTGGNEQFF.

Only a few counts were recorded for this clone. This chain joins TRBV7-9 and TRBJ2-7, with TRBD2 matching over 12 bases. V dropped 3 bases and J dropped 4; count of bases not matched to a gene: 4. There are 15 residues in the CDR3. Germline V CDR1 and CDR2: SEHNR, FQNEAQ (reference sequence). The CDR3 DNA reads as TGTGCCAGCAGCTTCCGGACTAGCGGGATATACGAGCAGTACTTC. Its protein is CASSFRTSGIYEQYF.

As DNA, the CDR3 is TGTGCCAGCAGCATTCGGGACAGGTCCCTCGCCGAGCAGTACTTC. Protein product: CASSIRDRSLAEQYF. The gene calls are TRBV11-2 and TRBJ2-7; 8 nucleotides align to TRBD1. The CDR3 has 15 amino acids. The V gene end was trimmed by 5 bases and the J gene end by 6 bases; junction bases not matched to a gene: 12. The germline gives CDR1 SGHAT, CDR2 FQNNGV.

This clone has just one count. The V gene is TRBV28, the J gene TRBJ2-2, with 10 bases aligning to TRBD2. CDR1 and CDR2 (germline): MDHEN, SYDVKM. Losses at the gene ends were 11 bases for V and 0 bases for J; bases not matched to a gene: 9. This CDR3 has 16 amino acids. The CDR3 coding sequence is TGTGCCGTCACTAGCGGGACTTTAACGAACACCGGGGAGCTGTTTTTT. Translating gives CAVTSGTLTNTGELFF. Supplemented by reference TRBV28 and TRBJ2-2, the full variable domain reads DVKVTQSSRYLVKRTGEKVFLECVQDMDHENMFWYRQDPGLGLRLIYFSYDVKMKEKGDIPEGYSVSREKKERFSLILESASTNQTSMYLCAVTSGTLTNTGELFFGEGSRLTVL.

The genes are TRBV4-1 and TRBJ2-3; perhaps TRBD2 as D (5 bases). V lost 0 bases to trimming and J lost 4 bases, with 11 bases between them. Germline values: CDR1 MGHRA, CDR2 YSYEKL. There are 15 residues in the CDR3. The DNA of the CDR3 is TGCGCCAGCAGCCAAGAGCCCCGGGGTGCAGATACGCAGTATTTT. It translates to CASSQEPRGADTQYF.

The V gene is TRBV2, the J gene TRBJ2-7; 7 bases align to TRBD2. CDR1 and CDR2 from the germline V gene are SNHLY and FYNNEI. V shed 8 bases and J 0 bases; nucleotides not matched to a gene: 16. This CDR3 has 17 residues. The CDR3 here is CASWGGDGSPHSYEQYF. In DNA form, the CDR3 reads TGTGCCAGCTGGGGAGGGGACGGTTCGCCGCACTCCTACGAGCAGTACTTC.

The rearrangement links TRBV28 to TRBJ1-1, with D tentatively TRBD1 (6 bases). The V gene lost 2 bases and the J gene lost 6 bases, with 28 bases spanning the gap. This CDR3 has 19 amino acids. CDR1 and CDR2 (germline): MDHEN, SYDVKM. The CDR3 region is CASSLLPEAGVWRNPEAFF. In nucleotides, the CDR3 is TGTGCCAGCAGTTTACTGCCCGAAGCAGGGGTTTGGAGAAACCCTGAAGCTTTCTTT.

The chain joins TRBV6-1 to TRBJ2-1, with TRBD2 matching 8 bases. V was clipped by 6 bases and J by 3 bases; unmatched bases: 7. The germline gives CDR1 MNHNS, CDR2 SASEGT. The CDR3 is 15 amino acids. In DNA form, the CDR3 reads TGTGCCAGCAGCGCGAATAGCGGGGACTACAATGAGCAGTTCTTC. Protein: CASSANSGDYNEQFF.

The V call is TRBV2, the J call TRBJ2-1, with 8 bases identical to TRBD2. V lost 7 bases, J lost 8 bases, and 22 bases stayed unmatched. Germline CDR1 SNHLY, CDR2 FYNNEI. This CDR3 comprises 18 residues. The CDR3 bases are TGTGCCAGCACATCGGCGGGAGGCCTAAAAAATGATATCTATGAGCAGTTCTTC. Amino acid sequence: CASTSAGGLKNDIYEQFF.

This clone is labeled as medium-sized. This chain connects TRBV7-9 to TRBJ2-1, with unresolved D. Looked up from germline, CDR1 is SEHNR and CDR2 is FQNEAQ (reference sequence). This CDR3 spans 12 amino acids. With 3 bases removed from V and 9 bases from J, the gap between germline ends came to 9 bases. The CDR3 DNA reads as TGTGCCAGCAGCTTGTCGAGTGGTGAGCAGTTCTTC. This gives the protein CASSLSSGEQFF.

This chain links TRBV7-9 with TRBJ2-7; perhaps TRBD2 as D (6 bases). The CDR3 loop spans 13 amino acids. The V gene's germline CDR1 is SEHNR and CDR2 FQNEAQ (reference sequence). The V and J ends lost 9 bases and 2 bases respectively, with 14 bases between them. The DNA for the CDR3 is TGTGCCAGTAATGACGGGAGAGCCTACGAGCAGTACTTC. Its protein product is CASNDGRAYEQYF.

This sequence joins TRBV15 and TRBJ2-5, with TRBD1 identical over 7 bases. This CDR3 has 14 residues. V dropped 7 bases and J dropped 8; count of bases not matched to a gene: 13. In germline, CDR1 is LNHNV, CDR2 YYDKDF (reference sequence). CDR3 sequence: CATTGTAESGTQYF. CDR3 coding DNA: TGTGCCACCACCGGGACAGCGGAGTCGGGAACCCAGTACTTC.

The chain is built from TRBV6-5 and TRBJ1-5; D is uncertain. This CDR3 has 13 residues. With 6 bases removed from V and 2 bases from J, the gap between germline ends came to 8 bases. Germline lookup yields CDR1 MNHEY and CDR2 SVGAGI. This CDR3 reads CASSSGGNQPQHF. CDR3 coding DNA: TGTGCCAGCAGCTCCGGGGGCAATCAGCCCCAGCATTTT.

The rearrangement joins TRBV11-2 to TRBJ2-1, with 9 bases aligning to TRBD1. V dropped 3 bases and J dropped 6; count of bases not matched to a gene: 3. The CDR3 has 14 residues. Germline CDR1 and CDR2: SGHAT and FQNNGV. The CDR3 loop is CASSFRDRANEQFF. In DNA form, the CDR3 reads TGTGCCAGCAGCTTCCGGGACAGGGCCAATGAGCAGTTCTTC.

This clone has a handful of counts. The rearrangement uses TRBV6-1 and TRBJ2-3; D possibly corresponds to TRBD2 (7 bases). V was cut by 7 bases and J by 2 bases, with 13 bases left in between. From germline, CDR1 is MNHNS and CDR2 SASEGT. This CDR3 has 14 amino acids. The CDR3 DNA reads TGTGCCAGCAAATCGGGGGGCGACACAGATACGCAGTATTTT. This translates into CASKSGGDTDTQYF.

The rearrangement joins TRBV30 to TRBJ2-6; D perhaps matches TRBD2 (5 bases). The CDR3 spans 16 residues. Trimming removed 1 base from V and 0 bases from J, with 10 bases in between. CDR1 is GTSNPN, CDR2 SVGIG, per germline (reference sequence). CDR3 in DNA: TGTGCCTGGAGTGCCGGGATAATCTCTGGGGCCAACGTCCTGACTTTC. It translates to CAWSAGIISGANVLTF. The full variable domain, rest sourced from reference TRBV30 and TRBJ2-6, is SQTIHQWPATLVQPVGSPLSLECTVEGTSNPNLYWYRQAAGRGLQLLFYSVGIGQISSEVPQNLSASRPQDRQFILSSKKLLLSDSGFYLCAWSAGIISGANVLTFGAGSRLTVL.

CDR3 residues: CASGTGTSSTREQYF. Here the CDR3 DNA reads TGTGCCAGCGGAACCGGGACTAGCTCGACCCGCGAGCAGTACTTC. This sequence joins TRBV27 and TRBJ2-7; the match to TRBD2 covers 9 bases. Germline values: CDR1 MNHEY, CDR2 SMNVEV (reference sequence). V shed 8 bases and J 6 bases; nucleotides not matched to a gene: 14. The CDR3 is 15 residues long.

The chain is built from TRBV27 and TRBJ1-1; D is possibly TRBD1 (6 bases). The V and J ends lost 3 bases and 5 bases respectively, with 13 bases between them. This CDR3 is built from 14 residues. In germline, CDR1 is MNHEY, CDR2 SMNVEV (reference sequence). DNA for the CDR3: TGTGCCAGCAGTTTTACGGGGGGCGGTACTGAAGCTTTCTTT. Residues: CASSFTGGGTEAFF.

This clone showed up just once. V gene TRBV28 combines with J gene TRBJ2-1; 8 nucleotides align to TRBD1. CDR1 is MDHEN, CDR2 SYDVKM, per germline. This CDR3 spans 17 amino acids. Unmatched junction bases numbered 13, after V lost 6 bases and J lost 3 bases. The CDR3 region has the DNA TGTGCCAGCAGCCCACGGGGACAGGAAGCCTTCTACAATGAGCAGTTCTTC. This encodes CASSPRGQEAFYNEQFF.

The rearrangement joins TRBV27 to TRBJ2-3; D gene uncertain. CDR1 is MNHEY, CDR2 SMNVEV, per germline (reference sequence). The CDR3 runs 13 residues. The germline V and J ends were trimmed by 1 base and 10 bases, with 12 bases remaining between them. CDR3 nucleotide sequence: TGTGCCAGCAGTTTATATGTCCCAGGTGCGCAGTATTTT. Translated: CASSLYVPGAQYF.

The chain is built from TRBV25-1 and TRBJ1-4; TRBD1 is a possible D gene (5 bases). Trimming left V 3 bases short and J 2 bases short, with 7 bases between. This CDR3 has 14 amino acids. The V gene's germline CDR1 is MGHDK and CDR2 SYGVNS. The CDR3 spells CASSEGGTNEKLFF. For the CDR3, the DNA is TGTGCCAGCAGTGAGGGGGGTACTAATGAAAAACTGTTTTTT.

The V gene is TRBV9, the J gene TRBJ2-2; TRBD1 aligns across 9 bases. Germline assignment: CDR1 SGDLS and CDR2 YYNGEE. This CDR3 region has 16 residues. The junction had 5 bases not matched to a gene; V was cut back by 1 base and J by 4 bases. CDR3: CASSVSRDRATGELFF. CDR3 coding DNA: TGTGCCAGCAGCGTATCCCGGGACAGGGCCACCGGGGAGCTGTTTTTT.

The gene calls are TRBV6-5 and TRBJ2-7, with 7 bases identical to TRBD1. The germline CDR1 and CDR2 sequences are MNHEY and SVGAGI. Trimming removed 0 bases from V and 0 bases from J; junction bases left unmatched: 2. The CDR3 runs 15 residues. The CDR3 DNA follows: TGTGCCAGCAGTTACTCGGCAGGGGGCTCCTACGAGCAGTACTTC. Residues: CASSYSAGGSYEQYF.

The chain has TRBV28 and TRBJ1-5; TRBD1 agrees at 9 bases. This CDR3 spans 16 amino acids. The V segment lost 3 bases and the J segment 5 bases; nucleotides outside the gene matches: 8. Germline CDR1 reads MDHEN; CDR2 reads SYDVKM. The CDR3 region has the DNA TGTGCCAGCAGTTTTCTGACAGGGGGGTTCGATCAGCCCCAGCATTTT. Translating it yields CASSFLTGGFDQPQHF.

The chain uses TRBV2 and TRBJ1-3; D remains unclear. Germline-derived CDR1 and CDR2 are SNHLY and FYNNEI. The V end was cut by 5 bases, the J end by 4 bases, with 6 bases between. CDR3 size: 12 residues. The CDR3 is CASSTVGNTIYF. CDR3 coding DNA: TGTGCCAGCAGTACTGTGGGAAACACCATATATTTT.